A selection of T cell receptor beta chains follows, all from one sample in a study of blood T cell repertoires in COVID-19. The data were produced by immunoSEQ multiplex PCR, yet TCRdb's version contains in-frame clones alone and is incomplete. This sample has 250,000 or so clones, with around 88% found just once. Specimen: peripheral blood. The receptors come from a man older than 75 with acute or convalescent COVID-19. Each CDR3 is given with its conserved first and last residue. The order of the fields is V gene, J gene, clone size, D gene, CDR3 protein, CDR3 DNA. A D gene is named only where the DNA matches it firmly. Expanded clones get a size class; other rows say once, few or many, or leave the size out.

>TRBV6-1|TRBJ2-3|-|-
CASSDPYTDTQYF
TGTGCCAGCAGTGACCCCTACACAGATACGCAGTATTTT
>TRBV5-1|TRBJ1-3|once|TRBD1
CASSRTKTGEGNTIYF
TGCGCCAGCAGCCGAACGAAGACAGGGGAAGGAAACACCATATATTTT
>TRBV6-1|TRBJ1-4|once|-
CASSESGLEKLFF
TGTGCCAGCAGTGAGTCAGGCTTGGAAAAACTGTTTTTT
>TRBV6-1|TRBJ1-2|-|TRBD1
CASSDGTGRVGYTF
TGTGCCAGCAGTGACGGGACAGGGCGCGTTGGCTACACCTTC
>TRBV5-6|TRBJ2-7|-|-
CASSSHTYEQYF
TGTGCCAGCAGCTCGCACACCTACGAGCAGTACTTC
>TRBV28|TRBJ2-7|-|-
CATKSQGLVVYEQYF
TGTGCCACAAAAAGCCAGGGATTAGTAGTCTACGAGCAGTACTTC
>TRBV5-1|TRBJ2-5|once|TRBD2
CASRSTGGLTEETQYF
TGCGCCAGCAGGAGCACGGGAGGACTTACTGAAGAGACCCAGTACTTC
>TRBV27|TRBJ2-7|-|-
CASSLTRGPYEQYF
TGTGCCAGCAGTTTAACGCGGGGGCCCTACGAGCAGTACTTC
>TRBV4-2|TRBJ1-4|-|-
CASSQDTGRNEKLFF
TGTGCCAGCAGCCAAGACACAGGACGGAATGAAAAACTGTTTTTT
>TRBV28|TRBJ2-5|-|TRBD2
CASRQAGEETQYF
TGTGCCAGCCGCCAAGCGGGAGAAGAGACCCAGTACTTC
>TRBV19|TRBJ2-7|-|TRBD1
CASSRQGSEQYF
TGTGCCAGTAGTAGACAGGGGAGCGAGCAGTACTTC
>TRBV20-1|TRBJ1-1|-|-
CSAAGTIEAFF
TGCAGTGCTGCCGGGACTATAGAAGCTTTCTTT
>TRBV5-1|TRBJ2-1|-|TRBD2
CASSPRTSGWESEQFF
TGCGCCAGCAGCCCAAGGACTAGCGGGTGGGAGAGTGAGCAGTTCTTC
>TRBV7-2|TRBJ2-1|-|-
CASSLEFGGVGEQFF
TGTGCCAGCAGCCTCGAGTTTGGCGGGGTAGGTGAGCAGTTCTTC
>TRBV28|TRBJ1-3|once|-
CASSLVSSGNTIYF
TGTGCCAGCAGTTTAGTGAGCTCTGGAAACACCATATATTTT
>TRBV6-5|TRBJ2-7|-|TRBD2
CASSYGTRYEQYF
TGTGCCAGCAGTTACGGGACTAGGTACGAGCAGTACTTC
>TRBV7-9|TRBJ2-2|-|-
CASSLAPSRELFF
TGTGCCAGCAGCTTAGCTCCGAGCCGGGAGCTGTTTTTT
>TRBV21-1|TRBJ2-1|-|-
CASSKAWTSGRLDEQFF
TGTGCCAGCAGCAAAGCTTGGACTAGCGGGAGGTTAGATGAGCAGTTCTTC
>TRBV18|TRBJ1-1|-|TRBD1
CASSPVDRLLNTEAFF
TGTGCCAGCTCACCCGTGGACAGGTTATTGAACACTGAAGCTTTCTTT
>TRBV5-4|TRBJ2-5|few|-
CASSFVQNKETQYF
TGTGCCAGCAGCTTTGTCCAGAATAAAGAGACCCAGTACTTC
>TRBV6-6|TRBJ1-1|-|-
CASKGASGSEAFF
TGTGCCAGCAAGGGTGCGTCGGGATCTGAAGCTTTCTTT
>TRBV11-2|TRBJ2-7|-|TRBD1
CASSSSGQVVTYEQYF
TGTGCCAGCAGCTCCTCGGGACAGGTTGTAACCTACGAGCAGTACTTC
>TRBV5-1|TRBJ2-3|-|-
CASSLVPTGTDTQYF
TGCGCCAGCAGCTTGGTCCCTACGGGGACAGATACGCAGTATTTT
>TRBV19|TRBJ1-2|-|TRBD1
CASSSRVGQGAVGYTF
TGTGCCAGTAGTAGCCGAGTCGGACAGGGGGCGGTAGGCTACACCTTC
>TRBV7-2|TRBJ2-3|once|-
CASSPVRGTSTDTQYF
TGTGCCAGCAGCCCGGTCAGGGGGACTAGCACAGATACGCAGTATTTT
>TRBV5-1|TRBJ2-1|-|TRBD1
CASSPTGATYNEQFF
TGCGCCAGCAGCCCCACAGGGGCTACATACAATGAGCAGTTCTTC
>TRBV3-1/TRBV3-2|TRBJ1-2|-|TRBD1
CASSQGQGAGYTF
TGTGCCAGCAGCCAAGGACAGGGGGCTGGCTACACCTTC
>TRBV7-9|TRBJ1-1|-|-
CASSLTGAEAFF
TGTGCCAGCAGCTTAACGGGGGCTGAAGCTTTCTTT
>TRBV28|TRBJ1-5|-|-
CASSFGGNNQPQHF
TGTGCCAGCAGCTTTGGAGGAAACAATCAGCCCCAGCATTTT
>TRBV7-6|TRBJ2-1|-|-
CASSLDGPYNEQFF
TGTGCCAGCAGCTTAGATGGCCCGTACAATGAGCAGTTCTTC
>TRBV4-1|TRBJ2-1|-|TRBD2
CASSLHSGRGEFF
TGCGCCAGCAGCCTACATAGCGGGAGGGGGGAGTTCTTC
>TRBV10-3|TRBJ1-1|-|-
CAISTGSTEAFF
TGTGCCATCAGTACAGGGAGCACTGAAGCTTTCTTT
>TRBV6-5|TRBJ2-7|once|-
CASSWDSQLGGQYF
TGTGCCAGCAGTTGGGACAGCCAACTGGGGGGGCAGTACTTC
>TRBV7-9|TRBJ2-2|-|-
CASSTTGRRELFF
TGTGCCAGCAGCACCACAGGGAGAAGGGAGCTGTTTTTT
>TRBV7-2|TRBJ2-3|-|-
CASSLTRSDTQYF
TGTGCCAGCAGCTTAACTCGGAGCGATACGCAGTATTTT